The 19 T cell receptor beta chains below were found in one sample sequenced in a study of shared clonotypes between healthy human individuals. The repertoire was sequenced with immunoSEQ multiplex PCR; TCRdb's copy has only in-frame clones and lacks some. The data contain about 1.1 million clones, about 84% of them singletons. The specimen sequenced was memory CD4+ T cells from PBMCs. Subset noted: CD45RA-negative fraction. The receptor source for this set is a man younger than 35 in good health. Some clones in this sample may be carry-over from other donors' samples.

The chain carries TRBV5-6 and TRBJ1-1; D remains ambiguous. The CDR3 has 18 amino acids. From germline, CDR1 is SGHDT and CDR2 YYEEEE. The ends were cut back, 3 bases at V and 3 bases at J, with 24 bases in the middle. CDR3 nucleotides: TGTGCCAGCAGCTCCGACGGGGTTGTGTATAAGTTGGACACTGAAGCTTTCTTT. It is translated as CASSSDGVVYKLDTEAFF.

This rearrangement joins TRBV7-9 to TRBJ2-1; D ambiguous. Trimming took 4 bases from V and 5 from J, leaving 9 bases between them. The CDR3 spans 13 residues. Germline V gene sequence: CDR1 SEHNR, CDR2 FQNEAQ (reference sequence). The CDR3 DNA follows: TGTGCCAGCAGCTACCCTGGGCACAATGAGCAGTTCTTC. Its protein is CASSYPGHNEQFF.

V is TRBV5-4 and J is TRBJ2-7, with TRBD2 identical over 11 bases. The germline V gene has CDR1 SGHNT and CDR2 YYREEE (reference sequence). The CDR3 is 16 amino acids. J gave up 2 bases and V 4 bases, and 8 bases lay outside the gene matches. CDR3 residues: CASSKTGTSGTYEQYF. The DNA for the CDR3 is TGTGCCAGCAGCAAGACCGGGACTAGCGGAACCTACGAGCAGTACTTC.

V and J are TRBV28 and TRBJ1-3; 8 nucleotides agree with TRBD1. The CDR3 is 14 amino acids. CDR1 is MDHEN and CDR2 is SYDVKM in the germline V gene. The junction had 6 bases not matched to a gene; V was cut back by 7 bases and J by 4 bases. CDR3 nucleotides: TGTGCCAGCAACCTCCGGGACAGGGGAAACACCATATATTTT. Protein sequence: CASNLRDRGNTIYF.

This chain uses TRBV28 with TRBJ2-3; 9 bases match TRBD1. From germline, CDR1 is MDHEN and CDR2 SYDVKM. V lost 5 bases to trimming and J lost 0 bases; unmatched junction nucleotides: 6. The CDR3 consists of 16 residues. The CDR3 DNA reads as TGTGCCAGCAGTGTTACCGGGACAGGGAGCACAGATACGCAGTATTTT. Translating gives CASSVTGTGSTDTQYF. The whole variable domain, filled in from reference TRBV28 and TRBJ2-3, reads DVKVTQSSRYLVKRTGEKVFLECVQDMDHENMFWYRQDPGLGLRLIYFSYDVKMKEKGDIPEGYSVSREKKERFSLILESASTNQTSMYLCASSVTGTGSTDTQYFGPGTRLTVL.

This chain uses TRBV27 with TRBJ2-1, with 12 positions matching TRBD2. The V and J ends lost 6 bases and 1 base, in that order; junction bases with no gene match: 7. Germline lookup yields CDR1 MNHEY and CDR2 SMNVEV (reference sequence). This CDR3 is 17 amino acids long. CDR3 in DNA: TGTGCCAGCAGGCCCCTACTAGCGGGAGGTTCCTACAATGAGCAGTTCTTC. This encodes CASRPLLAGGSYNEQFF.

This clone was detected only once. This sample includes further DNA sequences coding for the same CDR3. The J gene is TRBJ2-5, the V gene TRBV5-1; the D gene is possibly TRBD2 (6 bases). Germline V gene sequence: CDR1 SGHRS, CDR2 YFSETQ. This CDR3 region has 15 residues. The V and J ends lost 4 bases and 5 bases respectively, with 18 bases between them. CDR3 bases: TGCGCCAGCAGCCGCTCCGGGGGTAGGGAGGAGACCCAGTACTTC. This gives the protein CASSRSGGREETQYF.

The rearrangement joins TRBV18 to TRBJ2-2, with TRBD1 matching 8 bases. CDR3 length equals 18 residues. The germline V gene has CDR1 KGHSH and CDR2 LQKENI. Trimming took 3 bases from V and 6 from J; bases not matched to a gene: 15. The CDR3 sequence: CASSPKIQGASIAGELFF. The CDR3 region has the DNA TGTGCCAGCTCACCGAAAATTCAGGGGGCCAGTATCGCCGGGGAGCTGTTTTTT.

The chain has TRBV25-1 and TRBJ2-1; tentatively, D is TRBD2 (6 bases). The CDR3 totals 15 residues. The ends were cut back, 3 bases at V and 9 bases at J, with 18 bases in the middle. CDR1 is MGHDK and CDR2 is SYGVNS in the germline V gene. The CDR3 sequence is CASSEAGLARVEQFF. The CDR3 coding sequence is TGTGCCAGCAGTGAGGCGGGGCTAGCGAGGGTTGAGCAGTTCTTC.

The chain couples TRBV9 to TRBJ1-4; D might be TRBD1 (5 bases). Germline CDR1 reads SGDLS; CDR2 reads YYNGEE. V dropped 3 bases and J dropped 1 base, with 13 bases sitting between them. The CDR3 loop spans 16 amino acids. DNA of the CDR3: TGTGCCAGCAGCGCCTGGGGTAGGGGAACTAATGAAAAACTGTTTTTT. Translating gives CASSAWGRGTNEKLFF.

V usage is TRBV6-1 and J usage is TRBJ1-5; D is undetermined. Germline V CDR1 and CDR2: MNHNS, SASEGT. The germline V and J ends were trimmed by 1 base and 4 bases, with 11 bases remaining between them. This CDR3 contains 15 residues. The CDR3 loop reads CASSEGVLINQPQHF. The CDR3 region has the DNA TGTGCCAGCAGTGAAGGGGTATTAATAAATCAGCCCCAGCATTTT.

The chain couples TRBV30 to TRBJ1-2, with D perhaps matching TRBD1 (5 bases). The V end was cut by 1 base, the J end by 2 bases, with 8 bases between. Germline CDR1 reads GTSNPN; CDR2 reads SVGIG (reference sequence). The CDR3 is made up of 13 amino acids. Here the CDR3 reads CAWSDSGNYGYTF. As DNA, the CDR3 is TGTGCCTGGAGTGATTCAGGGAACTATGGCTACACCTTC.

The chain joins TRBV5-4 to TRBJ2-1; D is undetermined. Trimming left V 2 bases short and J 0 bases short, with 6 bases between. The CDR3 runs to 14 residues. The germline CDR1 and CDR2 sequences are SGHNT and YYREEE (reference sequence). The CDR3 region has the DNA TGTGCCAGCAGCTTCGACCCCTCCTACAATGAGCAGTTCTTC. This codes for CASSFDPSYNEQFF.

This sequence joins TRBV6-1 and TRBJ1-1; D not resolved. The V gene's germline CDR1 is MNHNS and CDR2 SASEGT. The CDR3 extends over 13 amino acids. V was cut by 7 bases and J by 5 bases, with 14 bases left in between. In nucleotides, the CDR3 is TGTGCCAGCACCATCTCTCATGGGACTGAAGCTTTCTTT. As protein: CASTISHGTEAFF.

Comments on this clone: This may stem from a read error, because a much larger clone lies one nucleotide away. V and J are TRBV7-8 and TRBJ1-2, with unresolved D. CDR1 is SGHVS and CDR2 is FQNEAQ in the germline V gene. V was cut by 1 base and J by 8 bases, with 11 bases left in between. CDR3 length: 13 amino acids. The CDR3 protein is CASSLVVPQGYTF. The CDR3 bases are TGTGCCAGCAGCTTAGTCGTTCCTCAGGGCTACACCTTC.

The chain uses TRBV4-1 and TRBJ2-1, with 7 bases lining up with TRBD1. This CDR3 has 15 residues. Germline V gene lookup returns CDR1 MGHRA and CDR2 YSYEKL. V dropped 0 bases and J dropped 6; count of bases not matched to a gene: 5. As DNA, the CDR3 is TGCGCCAGCAGCCAAGACGGAACAGGGGTCAATGAGCAGTTCTTC. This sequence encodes CASSQDGTGVNEQFF.

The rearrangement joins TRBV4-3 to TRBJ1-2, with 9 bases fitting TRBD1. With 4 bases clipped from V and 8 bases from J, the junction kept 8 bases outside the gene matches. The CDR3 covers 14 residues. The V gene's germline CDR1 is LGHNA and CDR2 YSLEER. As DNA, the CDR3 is TGCGCCAGCAGCCCTAACAGGGGGCAATGGGGCTACACCTTC. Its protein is CASSPNRGQWGYTF.

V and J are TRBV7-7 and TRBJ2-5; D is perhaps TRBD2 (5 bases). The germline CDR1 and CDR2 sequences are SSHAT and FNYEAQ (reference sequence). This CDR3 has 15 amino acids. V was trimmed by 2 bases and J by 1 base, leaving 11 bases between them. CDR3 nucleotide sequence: TGTGCCAGCAGCTTAATCCGGGGTAGCCAAGAGACCCAGTACTTC. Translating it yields CASSLIRGSQETQYF.

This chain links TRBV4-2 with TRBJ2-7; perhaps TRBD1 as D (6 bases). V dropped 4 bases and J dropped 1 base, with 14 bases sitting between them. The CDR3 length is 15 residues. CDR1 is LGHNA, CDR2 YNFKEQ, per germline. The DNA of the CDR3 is TGTGCCAGCAGCCCCCTAGGACAGCCATCCTACGAGCAGTACTTC. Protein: CASSPLGQPSYEQYF.